This T cell receptor (beta chain) was captured in a study of cytomegalovirus exposure and HLA in healthy donors. About the study: Early on, a data release was issued that held tens of millions of unique TCRs from HLA-typed donors.

Broader study findings: The listing of 150 or so TCR beta chains classed them as cytomegalovirus-associated. The classifier, whose performance was assessed in both the original and validation cohorts, reportedly diagnosed cytomegalovirus status with high specificity and sensitivity.

As regards this clone: The antigen remains unidentified.

The primer mix had 60 Vbeta and 13 Jbeta primers. Clones were read by immunoSEQ multiplex PCR, and TCRdb kept only the in-frame ones, dropping some. This sample carries more than 95,000 clones, less than 85% of them seen once, and the ten largest clones take 7% to 10%. From germline, CDR1 is SGHAT and CDR2 FQNNGV. The CDR3 has 14 amino acids. The V and J ends lost 5 bases and 4 bases respectively, with 14 bases between them. The receptor was isolated from a man in his forties in good health and CMV-seropositive. The specimen was PBMCs. The gene calls are TRBV11-2 and TRBJ2-5; possibly TRBD2 for D (6 bases). CDR3 sequence: CASSPGGIRETQYF. CDR3 coding DNA: TGTGCCAGCAGCCCCGGAGGGATAAGAGAGACCCAGTACTTC.